This T cell receptor (beta chain) was identified in a study of a mutant IDH1 vaccine in newly diagnosed glioma. Study-level information: Most patients had received both radiotherapy and temozolomide, the prior options being radiotherapy, temozolomide, or both. Participants attended visit V12, the safety follow-up, at week 35, and then attended visit V13 at week 47.

With regard to this clone: The antigen is undetermined.

Germline V gene sequence: CDR1 MNHEY, CDR2 SVGAGI. The CDR3 is 15 residues long. V gave up 3 bases and J gave up 6 bases, with 14 bases separating them. The time point denotes: week 47, end of study. Every vaccination contained 300 ug of the mutant IDH1 20-mer peptide and was paired with topical imiquimod. New WHO grade 3 or 4 astrocytomas that were IDH1-mutant and ATRX-lost had been found in donors. This table comes from immunoSEQ multiplex PCR, and its TCRdb copy is limited to in-frame clones, with some not included. The table lists approximately 100,000 clones, around nine tenths of them singletons.

The specimen was PBMCs, collected from a glioma patient whose treatment included an IDH1 peptide vaccine. This clonotype originated in a woman aged 45-59 years with glioma. The chain has TRBV6-5 and TRBJ2-2; possible D gene TRBD1, 6 bases. The CDR3 loop is CASSYQGRIPGELFF. The CDR3 bases are TGTGCCAGCAGTTATCAGGGGCGGATCCCCGGGGAGCTGTTTTTT.